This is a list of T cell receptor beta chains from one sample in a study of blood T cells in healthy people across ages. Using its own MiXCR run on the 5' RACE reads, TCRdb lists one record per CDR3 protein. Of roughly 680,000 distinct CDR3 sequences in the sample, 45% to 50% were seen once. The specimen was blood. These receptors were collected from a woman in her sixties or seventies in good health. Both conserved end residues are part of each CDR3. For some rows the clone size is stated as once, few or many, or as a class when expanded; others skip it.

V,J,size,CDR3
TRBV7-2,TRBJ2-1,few,CASSSPLMSMFF
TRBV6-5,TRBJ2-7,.,CASQRTPTGEQYF
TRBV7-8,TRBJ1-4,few,CASSRTEAGEKLFF
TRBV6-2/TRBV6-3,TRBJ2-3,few,CASSYGLLTDTQYF
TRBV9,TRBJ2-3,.,CASSVRRTGGSDTQYF
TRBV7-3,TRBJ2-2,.,CASSFSKGQGKTGELFF
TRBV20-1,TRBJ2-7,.,CSARPPSSDGEGQYF
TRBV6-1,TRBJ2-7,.,CASSKYGQGNYEQYF
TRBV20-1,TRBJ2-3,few,CSAGLAPDTQYF
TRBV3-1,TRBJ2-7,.,CASSQGTSGNTAYEQYF
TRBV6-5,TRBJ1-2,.,CASSSGHNYGYTF
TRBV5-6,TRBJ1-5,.,CASSLATGGGGNQPQHF
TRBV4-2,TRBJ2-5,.,CASSQGEGRDNEQYF
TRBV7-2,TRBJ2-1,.,CASSLTGPRSYNEQFF
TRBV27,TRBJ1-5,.,CASSFQGAYQPQHF
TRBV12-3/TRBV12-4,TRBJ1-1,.,CASSPSVTVNTEAFF
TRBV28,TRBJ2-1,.,CASSLGSAGSHEQFF
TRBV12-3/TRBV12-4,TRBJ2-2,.,CASSPGARDTGELFF
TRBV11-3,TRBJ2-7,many,CASSPYDRPYEQYF
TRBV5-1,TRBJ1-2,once,CASSLLGGGYGYIF
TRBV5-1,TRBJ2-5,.,CASSFGLAGRWQETQYF
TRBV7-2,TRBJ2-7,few,CASSVDYGSEQYF
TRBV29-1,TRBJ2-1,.,CSAVRGNRVNEQFF
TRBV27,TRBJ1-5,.,CASSSEQGGGQPQHF
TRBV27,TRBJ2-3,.,CASKSSGSSDTQYF